The 5 T cell receptor beta chains presented below share a single source sample, sequenced in a study of CD8 T cells in ankylosing spondylitis. The study's findings and limits: A TCR beta motif of 8 or 9 highly homologous variants appeared characteristic of ankylosing spondylitis blood.

The antigens these receptors bind are not known. TCRdb reanalysed the 5' RACE reads using MiXCR and keeps one entry per CDR3 protein. Of approximately 150,000 distinct CDR3 sequences in the sample, 17% are singletons; the top ten hold around a third. Sequencing was performed on blood, either unsorted or a sorted T cell fraction (not recorded which). Receptors were obtained from a male donor with ankylosing spondylitis.

The rearrangement joins TRBV15 to TRBJ1-3; 7 nucleotides match TRBD1. The CDR3 consists of 18 residues. V lost 0 bases and J lost 1; bases outside the gene matches: 9. Germline CDR1 is LNHNV and CDR2 is YYDKDF (reference sequence). The CDR3 is CATSRDLFDRASGNTIYF. The CDR3 DNA reads TGTGCCACCAGCAGAGATCTTTTCGACAGGGCTTCTGGAAACACCATATATTTT.

This clonotype turned up a few times. The rearrangement joins TRBV27 to TRBJ1-1, with TRBD1 matching over 8 bases. CDR3 length: 15 residues. The germline gives CDR1 MNHEY, CDR2 SMNVEV (reference sequence). With 9 bases clipped from V and 0 bases from J, the junction kept 9 bases outside the gene matches. CDR3 in DNA: TGTGCCAGTTCTACAGACAGGGGCGTGAACACTGAAGCTTTCTTT. Encoded protein: CASSTDRGVNTEAFF.

V and J are TRBV20-1 and TRBJ2-7; 11 nucleotides align to TRBD2. Looked up from germline, CDR1 is DFQATT and CDR2 is SNEGSKA (reference sequence). There are 13 residues in the CDR3. The DNA for the CDR3 is TGCAGCGTCACCGGGACTAGCGGCTACGAGCAGTACTTC. Encoded protein: CSVTGTSGYEQYF.

This clonotype was counted between two and nine times. V is TRBV4-1 and J is TRBJ2-7, with TRBD1 matching 8 bases. This CDR3 spans 15 amino acids. Germline V gives CDR1 MGHRA, CDR2 YSYEKL. V trimming: 1 base; J trimming: 4 bases; junction bases outside the gene matches: 6. The CDR3 region has the DNA TGCGCCAGCAGCCAAGCCCAGGGGGCGAGTTACGAGCAGTACTTC. It is translated as CASSQAQGASYEQYF.

This clonotype was found a few times. The V call is TRBV9, the J call TRBJ2-3; a possible D gene is TRBD2 (6 bases). The CDR3 consists of 17 residues. V lost 0 bases to trimming and J lost 0 bases, with 14 bases between them. Per germline, CDR1 SGDLS and CDR2 YYNGEE. CDR3 sequence reads: CASSVGGSGSSTDTQYF. CDR3 sequence (DNA): TGTGCCAGCAGCGTAGGAGGTAGCGGATCTAGCACAGATACGCAGTATTTT.